This T cell receptor beta chain comes out of a study of T cells in localized non-small cell lung cancer. This clone was seen repeatedly, ten times or more. Its antigen is as yet unknown. This CDR3 is built from 15 residues. Trimming shortened V by 5 bases and J by 0 bases, and 11 bases separated the two germline ends. Germline V gene data show CDR1 as SEHNR and CDR2 as FQNEAQ (reference sequence). Method: immunoSEQ multiplex PCR; TCRdb's copy keeps in-frame clones and lacks some. The sample includes 65,000 to 90,000 clones, over 70% of them seen just once. Whole-study results and caveats: Analysis by sequencing included only one tumor region, so heterogeneity remains possible. Highest T cell clonality was seen in uninvolved adjacent lung, surpassing that measured in tumor.

The V call is TRBV7-9, the J call TRBJ2-1, with D tentatively TRBD1 or TRBD2 (5 bases each). The material was PBMCs, obtained before any cancer treatment. This receptor was taken from a man aged 40-75 years with stage II squamous cell lung carcinoma. This CDR3 is CASSPGRSSYNEQFF. The CDR3 DNA sequence: TGTGCCAGCAGCCCGGGACGAAGCTCCTACAATGAGCAGTTCTTC.